This TCR beta chain was identified during a study of molecular identifiers for immune sequencing clone quantification. Overall study findings and caveats: Beyond 20 RNA copies, clones held over 98% of effector molecules, compared with under 1% in naive cells.

The CDR3 has 15 amino acids. The germline V and J ends were trimmed by 1 base and 2 bases, with 10 bases remaining between them. The germline V gene has CDR1 MNHEY and CDR2 SVGAGI. Sorting captured naive CD8 T cells as CD8+CD4-CCR7+CD45RA+. In the case of this clonotype: Its antigen is as yet unknown. A much larger clone lies a single base off, so this may be a read error.

TCRdb reanalysed the PCR reads using MiXCR and keeps one entry per CDR3 protein. The top ten clones hold approximately 0.9% of a sample with under 650,000 distinct CDR3 sequences, about 20% of them seen once. Sequencing was carried out using naive CD8+ T cells from blood, with Jurkat cell RNA spiked in. Sample subset: FACS-sorted CD8+CD4-CCR7+CD45RA+ naive T cells. The source is a human donor in good health. Some libraries in this study had Jurkat cell RNA spiked in. The chain links TRBV6-5 to TRBJ2-3; D is perhaps TRBD1 (5 bases). The CDR3 DNA follows: TGTGCCAGCAGTTACTTAAGGGGATTCACAGATACGCAGTATTTT. Its translation is CASSYLRGFTDTQYF.